This record covers a single T cell receptor beta chain. What it binds is unknown. This record belongs to a study of cytomegalovirus exposure and HLA in healthy donors. Regarding the study as a whole: In a later analysis, at a false discovery rate of 0.05, about 17,000 TCR beta sequences matched HLA alleles. It was shown in a later analysis that HLA-associated TCR beta chains were more clonally expanded than other, equally common chains. A few of the chains that were CMV-associated were confirmed in vitro to be specific for CMV antigens.

In the PCR, 60 Vbeta and 13 Jbeta primers were used. TCRdb keeps only in-frame clones here, not all; method: immunoSEQ multiplex PCR. The sample shows approximately 110,000 clones, 79% of them seen only once. The germline CDR1 and CDR2 sequences are KGHSH and LQKENI. V lost 4 bases, J lost 4 bases, and 8 bases lay in between. The CDR3 sequence is 13 residues long. The sequence derives from a woman aged 40 to 50 in good health and CMV-seronegative. The sample was PBMCs. The genes are TRBV18 and TRBJ2-1, with D possibly being TRBD2 (6 bases). CDR3 coding DNA: TGTGCCAGCTCACAGGGACTGTACAATGAGCAGTTCTTC. As protein: CASSQGLYNEQFF.